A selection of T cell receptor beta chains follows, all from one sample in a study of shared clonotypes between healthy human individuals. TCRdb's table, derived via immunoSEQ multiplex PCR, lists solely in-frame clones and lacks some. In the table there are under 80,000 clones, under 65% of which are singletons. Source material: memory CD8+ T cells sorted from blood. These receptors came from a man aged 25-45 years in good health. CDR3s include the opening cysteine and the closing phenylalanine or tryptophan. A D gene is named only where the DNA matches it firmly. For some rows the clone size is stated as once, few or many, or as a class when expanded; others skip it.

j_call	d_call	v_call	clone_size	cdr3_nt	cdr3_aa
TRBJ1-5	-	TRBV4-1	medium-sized	TGCGCCAGCAGCCAAGTAGGTCGGAAGACCGGGGGTCAGCCCCAGCATTTT	CASSQVGRKTGGQPQHF
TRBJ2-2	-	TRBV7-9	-	TGTGCCAGCAGCTCCACCGGGGGAGGCACCGGGGAGCTGTTTTTT	CASSSTGGGTGELFF
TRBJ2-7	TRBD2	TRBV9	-	TGTGCCAGCAGCTCCGGGACTACCTACGAGCAGTACTTC	CASSSGTTYEQYF
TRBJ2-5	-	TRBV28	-	TGTGCCAGCAGCCCTACCCGCGGGAAGACCCAGTACTTC	CASSPTRGKTQYF
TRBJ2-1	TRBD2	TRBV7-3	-	TGTGCCAGCAGCTCGGGGACTAGCGGGGCCAAGCAGTTCTTC	CASSSGTSGAKQFF
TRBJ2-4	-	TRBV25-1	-	TGTGCCAGCAGTGAAGGGGGGTGGGAAAACATTCAGTACTTC	CASSEGGWENIQYF
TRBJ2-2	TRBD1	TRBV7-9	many	TGTGCCAGCAGCCTCAACAGACAGGGGACCGGGGAGCTGTTTTTT	CASSLNRQGTGELFF
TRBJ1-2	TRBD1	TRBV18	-	TGTGCCAGCTCATCCCAACAGGGGGCCCATGGCTACACCTTC	CASSSQQGAHGYTF
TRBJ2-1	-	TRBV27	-	TGTGCCAGCAGTTATAAACAGGGACCCTACAATGAGCAGTTCTTC	CASSYKQGPYNEQFF
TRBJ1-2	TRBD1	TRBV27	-	TGTGCCAGCAGTTTATCGAGGACAGGGGGGAATGGCTACACCTTC	CASSLSRTGGNGYTF
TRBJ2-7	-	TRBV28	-	TGTGCCAGCAGTCCCCCCCCAACGTACGAGCAGTACTTC	CASSPPPTYEQYF
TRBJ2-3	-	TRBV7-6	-	TGTGCCAGCAGCTCCATGGGGGCGCTTACAGATACGCAGTATTTT	CASSSMGALTDTQYF
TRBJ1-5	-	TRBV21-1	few	TGTGCCAGCAGCGCCACCGGGACAGGGGGCGGTCAGCCCCAGCATTTT	CASSATGTGGGQPQHF
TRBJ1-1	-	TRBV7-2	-	TGTGCCAGCAGCCCCCTCGCAGCTTTCTTT	CASSPLAAFF
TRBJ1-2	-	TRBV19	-	TGTGCCAGTAGTGTTAACTATGGCTACACCTTC	CASSVNYGYTF
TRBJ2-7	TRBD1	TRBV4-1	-	TGCGCCAGCAGCCGTAGACAGGGGGCTTCGATCGAGCAGTACTTC	CASSRRQGASIEQYF
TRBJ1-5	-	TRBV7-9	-	TGTGCCAGCAGCTTAGATTCCGACCGGCCCCAGCATTTT	CASSLDSDRPQHF
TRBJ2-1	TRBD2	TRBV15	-	TGTGCCACCAGCAGAGATAGCGGTAGGGCTAGCGGGAGGGCCGCCTACAATGAGCAGTTCTTC	CATSRDSGRASGRAAYNEQFF
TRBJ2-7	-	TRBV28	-	TGTGCCAGCAGTTTTTACCCAGGGAGAGTAGTATCCTACGAGCAGTACTTC	CASSFYPGRVVSYEQYF
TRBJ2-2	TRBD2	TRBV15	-	TGTGCCACCGGAGCGGGAGGGCCGACCGGGGAGCTGTTTTTT	CATGAGGPTGELFF